This is a list of T cell receptor beta chains from one sample in a study of cytotoxic CD8 clonotypes in ibrutinib-treated CLL. Here immunoSEQ multiplex PCR was the method, and the copy in TCRdb shows in-frame clones only, minus some. The sample lists 45,000 or so clones; 45% to 60% were seen once. The source material was PBMCs, sampled after 24 months of ibrutinib treatment. The receptors derive from a human donor with chronic lymphocytic leukemia. The CDR3 runs from the conserved cysteine through the conserved F or W. The D gene is left open where the match is weak. Expanded clones are given a class, and other clones once, few, many or no size at all.

D gene: -
V gene: TRBV12-5
clone size: -
J gene: TRBJ2-4
CDR3 protein: CASAQVGGNIQYF
CDR3 DNA: TGTGCTAGTGCCCAGGTGGGGGGAAACATTCAGTACTTC

D gene: -
V gene: TRBV5-1
clone size: -
J gene: TRBJ1-2
CDR3 protein: CASSWGGGGDYGYTF
CDR3 DNA: TGCGCCAGCAGTTGGGGTGGAGGAGGAGACTATGGCTACACCTTC

D gene: TRBD1
V gene: TRBV5-1
clone size: -
J gene: TRBJ2-1
CDR3 protein: CASSPTPGQGPNEQFF
CDR3 DNA: TGCGCCAGCAGCCCTACACCGGGACAGGGGCCCAATGAGCAGTTCTTC

D gene: -
V gene: TRBV5-4
clone size: -
J gene: TRBJ1-2
CDR3 protein: CASSLSDQGIGYTF
CDR3 DNA: TGTGCCAGCAGCTTATCAGACCAGGGAATTGGCTACACCTTC

D gene: -
V gene: TRBV6-1
clone size: few
J gene: TRBJ1-4
CDR3 protein: CASSDPIGQRGF
CDR3 DNA: TGTGCCAGCAGTGACCCGATTGGTCAGAGGGGGTTT

D gene: -
V gene: TRBV7-8
clone size: -
J gene: TRBJ1-6
CDR3 protein: CASSLGQGSSRSPLHF
CDR3 DNA: TGTGCCAGCAGCTTAGGCCAGGGTAGCTCCAGGTCACCCCTCCACTTT

D gene: -
V gene: TRBV5-1
clone size: -
J gene: TRBJ1-2
CDR3 protein: CASSPTSNYGYTF
CDR3 DNA: TGCGCCAGCAGCCCCACCTCTAACTATGGCTACACCTTC

D gene: -
V gene: TRBV15
clone size: many
J gene: TRBJ2-5
CDR3 protein: CATSQNPRSQETQYF
CDR3 DNA: TGTGCCACCAGCCAAAACCCCAGGTCCCAAGAGACCCAGTACTTC

D gene: TRBD1
V gene: TRBV4-1
clone size: -
J gene: TRBJ1-2
CDR3 protein: CASRGTGGLYGYTF
CDR3 DNA: TGCGCCAGCAGAGGAACAGGGGGGCTCTATGGCTACACCTTC

D gene: -
V gene: TRBV4-2
clone size: -
J gene: TRBJ2-4
CDR3 protein: CASSPNSEFENIQYF
CDR3 DNA: TGTGCCAGCAGCCCAAATTCCGAGTTTGAAAACATTCAGTACTTC

D gene: -
V gene: TRBV6-1
clone size: -
J gene: TRBJ1-1
CDR3 protein: CASSEGRGIIMNTEAFF
CDR3 DNA: TGTGCCAGCAGTGAAGGTCGGGGGATTATTATGAACACTGAAGCTTTCTTT

D gene: -
V gene: TRBV6-1
clone size: few
J gene: TRBJ1-2
CDR3 protein: CASSEGRGTGDGYTF
CDR3 DNA: TGTGCCAGCAGTGAAGGGCGGGGGACTGGAGATGGCTACACCTTC

D gene: TRBD1
V gene: TRBV7-8
clone size: -
J gene: TRBJ2-1
CDR3 protein: CASSRPRDRPYNEQFF
CDR3 DNA: TGTGCCAGCAGCCGTCCCCGGGACAGACCTTACAATGAGCAGTTCTTC

D gene: -
V gene: TRBV27
clone size: many
J gene: TRBJ1-1
CDR3 protein: CASSLKMNTEAFF
CDR3 DNA: TGTGCCAGCAGTTTAAAAATGAACACTGAAGCTTTCTTT

D gene: -
V gene: TRBV7-9
clone size: few
J gene: TRBJ1-5
CDR3 protein: CASSTQGGNQPQHF
CDR3 DNA: TGTGCCAGCAGCACTCAAGGGGGAAACCAGCCCCAGCATTTT

D gene: -
V gene: TRBV9
clone size: -
J gene: TRBJ2-3
CDR3 protein: CASSLRWGDTQYF
CDR3 DNA: TGTGCCAGCAGCCTCCGCTGGGGGGATACGCAGTATTTT

D gene: TRBD1
V gene: TRBV6-5
clone size: few
J gene: TRBJ1-1
CDR3 protein: CASSYSPGGDTEAFF
CDR3 DNA: TGTGCCAGCAGTTACTCTCCAGGGGGCGACACTGAAGCTTTCTTT

D gene: TRBD1
V gene: TRBV4-1
clone size: -
J gene: TRBJ1-1
CDR3 protein: CASSLTAGGPGGGAFF
CDR3 DNA: TGCGCCAGCAGCCTTACAGCAGGGGGCCCAGGGGGAGGAGCTTTCTTT

D gene: -
V gene: TRBV5-1
clone size: -
J gene: TRBJ2-7
CDR3 protein: CASSWTGPGGEQYF
CDR3 DNA: TGCGCCAGCAGCTGGACAGGACCGGGGGGCGAGCAGTACTTC

D gene: TRBD1
V gene: TRBV2
clone size: -
J gene: TRBJ2-5
CDR3 protein: CASSTGTEETQYF
CDR3 DNA: TGTGCCAGCAGTACCGGGACAGAAGAGACCCAGTACTTC

D gene: -
V gene: TRBV19
clone size: -
J gene: TRBJ2-6
CDR3 protein: CASNFAVISGANVLTF
CDR3 DNA: TGTGCCAGTAATTTCGCCGTCATCTCTGGGGCCAACGTCCTGACTTTC

D gene: -
V gene: TRBV6-5
clone size: -
J gene: TRBJ1-2
CDR3 protein: CASSSGVLYGYTF
CDR3 DNA: TGTGCCAGCAGTTCAGGGGTCCTCTATGGCTACACCTTC